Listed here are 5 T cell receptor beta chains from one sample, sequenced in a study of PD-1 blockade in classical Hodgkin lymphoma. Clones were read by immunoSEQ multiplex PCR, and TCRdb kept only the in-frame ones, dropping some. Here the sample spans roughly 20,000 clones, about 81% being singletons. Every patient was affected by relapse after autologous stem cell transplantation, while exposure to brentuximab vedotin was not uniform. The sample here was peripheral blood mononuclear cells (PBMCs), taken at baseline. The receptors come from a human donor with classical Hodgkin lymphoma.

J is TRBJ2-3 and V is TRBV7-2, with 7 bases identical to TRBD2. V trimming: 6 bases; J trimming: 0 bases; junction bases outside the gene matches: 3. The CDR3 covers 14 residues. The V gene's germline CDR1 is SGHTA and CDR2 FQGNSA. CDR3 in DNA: TGTGCCAGCAGGCCTAGCGGAAGCACAGATACGCAGTATTTT. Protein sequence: CASRPSGSTDTQYF.

The CDR3 loop is CASRSPGSNEQFF. The CDR3 DNA reads TGTGCCAGCAGGTCCCCCGGCTCGAATGAGCAGTTCTTC. This chain uses TRBV7-3 with TRBJ2-1; D not certain. Germline CDR1 and CDR2: SGHTA and FQGTGA. V lost 6 bases and J 7 bases, leaving 13 bases between the germline ends. The CDR3 is 13 residues long.

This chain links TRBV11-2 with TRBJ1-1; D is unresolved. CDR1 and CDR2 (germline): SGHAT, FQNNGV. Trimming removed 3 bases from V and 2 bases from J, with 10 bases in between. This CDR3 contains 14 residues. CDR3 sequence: CASSFGGSNTEAFF. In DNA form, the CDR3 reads TGTGCCAGCAGCTTTGGAGGGAGCAACACTGAAGCTTTCTTT.

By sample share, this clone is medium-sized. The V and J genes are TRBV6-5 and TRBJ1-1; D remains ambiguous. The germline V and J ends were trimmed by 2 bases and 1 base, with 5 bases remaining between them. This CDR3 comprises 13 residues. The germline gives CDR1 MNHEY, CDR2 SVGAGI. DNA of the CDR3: TGTGCCAGCAGTTACACTGAGAACACTGAAGCTTTCTTT. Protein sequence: CASSYTENTEAFF.

CDR3: CASSLLGTVESPLHF. The CDR3 nucleotides are TGTGCCAGCAGTTTGCTCGGGACAGTGGAGTCACCCCTCCACTTT. The V gene is TRBV28, the J gene TRBJ1-6; TRBD1 matches at 7 bases. This CDR3 has 15 amino acids. Germline CDR1 is MDHEN and CDR2 is SYDVKM. The trim removed 3 bases at V and 10 bases at J, leaving 9 bases unmatched.